This T cell receptor beta chain was captured by sequencing in a study of cytomegalovirus exposure and HLA in healthy donors. In the study overall: Among roughly 180 million T cells, an earlier analysis found 90 million to 130 million unique TCR beta sequences.

It was with 60 Vbeta and 13 Jbeta primers that the PCR ran. Method: immunoSEQ multiplex PCR; TCRdb's copy keeps in-frame clones and lacks some. The table shows 120,000 or so clones, with about four fifths occurring only once. A remark on this clone: What it binds is not known.

Study-wide results and limits: Later analysis identified a missense DCLRE1C variant that was linked to TCR beta V- and J-gene trimming. Three chains linked to CMV were shown in vitro to be specific for CMV antigens.

The CDR3 is 13 amino acids. CDR1 is GTSNPN, CDR2 SVGIG, per germline (reference sequence). V lost 2 bases to trimming and J lost 7 bases, with 12 bases between them. The sample was PBMCs. J is TRBJ2-1 and V is TRBV30, with D possibly TRBD2 on 6 matching bases. The clonotype was recovered from a woman in her fifties or sixties in good health and CMV-seropositive. In DNA, the CDR3 is TGTGCCTGGAGTCGGGACTTACGGAATGAGCAGTTCTTC. Translating gives CAWSRDLRNEQFF.